A selection of T cell receptor beta chains follows, all from one sample in a study of CD8+ T cells in alopecia areata. Using immunoSEQ multiplex PCR, the repertoire was profiled, and TCRdb retains in-frame clones only, with some absent. The table has 150,000 to 250,000 clones, 60% to 70% seen once. Material: CD4+ T cells sorted from blood, obtained at week 4, from a patient treated with tofacitinib. Receptors originate from a human donor with alopecia areata. Each CDR3 is given with its conserved first and last residue. Each record gives: D gene, clone size, J gene, V gene, CDR3 DNA, CDR3 protein. D genes are given only for firm matches. Not all rows give a size; the values are once, few, many and, for expanded clones, a class.

D gene: TRBD1; clone size: NA; J gene: TRBJ2-7; V gene: TRBV29-1; CDR3 DNA: TGCAGCTTCGGGGGACAGGGGGCAAGAGAGCAGTACTTC; CDR3 protein: CSFGGQGAREQYF
D gene: NA; clone size: few; J gene: TRBJ1-6; V gene: TRBV25-1; CDR3 DNA: TGTGCCAGCAGTGAATACTGGGATAATTCACCCCTCCACTTT; CDR3 protein: CASSEYWDNSPLHF
D gene: TRBD1; clone size: NA; J gene: TRBJ1-5; V gene: TRBV27; CDR3 DNA: TGTGCCAGCAGTTTCAGGGGGAATCAGCCCCAGCATTTT; CDR3 protein: CASSFRGNQPQHF
D gene: NA; clone size: NA; J gene: TRBJ1-5; V gene: TRBV30; CDR3 DNA: TGTGCCTGGAGTGTACAGGGTCGAAATCAGCCCCAGCATTTT; CDR3 protein: CAWSVQGRNQPQHF
D gene: NA; clone size: NA; J gene: TRBJ2-5; V gene: TRBV20-1; CDR3 DNA: TGCAGTGCTAGAGCACAAGAGACCCAGTACTTC; CDR3 protein: CSARAQETQYF
D gene: NA; clone size: few; J gene: TRBJ2-5; V gene: TRBV6-6; CDR3 DNA: TGTGCCAGCAGCCGGGACGGGGGGCGAGAGACCCAGTACTTC; CDR3 protein: CASSRDGGRETQYF
D gene: NA; clone size: medium-sized; J gene: TRBJ2-3; V gene: TRBV10-3; CDR3 DNA: TGTGCCATCAGTGTCACAGGAGCCCTCACAGATACGCAGTATTTT; CDR3 protein: CAISVTGALTDTQYF
D gene: TRBD1; clone size: NA; J gene: TRBJ1-1; V gene: TRBV30; CDR3 DNA: TGTGCCTGGAGCGGACAGGGGGCGATGACTTTCTTT; CDR3 protein: CAWSGQGAMTFF
D gene: NA; clone size: NA; J gene: TRBJ2-7; V gene: TRBV6-1; CDR3 DNA: TGTGCCAGCACCCGAGGCAGCACCTACGAGCAGTACTTC; CDR3 protein: CASTRGSTYEQYF
D gene: NA; clone size: NA; J gene: TRBJ2-1; V gene: TRBV6-6; CDR3 DNA: TGTGCCAGCAGTCTGCAGGGGATCGTTGATGAGCAGTTCTTC; CDR3 protein: CASSLQGIVDEQFF
D gene: NA; clone size: NA; J gene: TRBJ1-2; V gene: TRBV25-1; CDR3 DNA: TGTGCCAGCCCCGAAGAGGGGCGCTGGGACTATGGCTACACCTTC; CDR3 protein: CASPEEGRWDYGYTF
D gene: TRBD1; clone size: NA; J gene: TRBJ1-2; V gene: TRBV29-1; CDR3 DNA: TGCAGCTCCGACACGACCTCCCTGACAGGGGTAGGCTACACCTTC; CDR3 protein: CSSDTTSLTGVGYTF
D gene: TRBD1; clone size: few; J gene: TRBJ1-1; V gene: TRBV27; CDR3 DNA: TGTGCCAGCAGTCTCCGGACAGGGAGGGGTCTGGCTGAAGCTTTCTTT; CDR3 protein: CASSLRTGRGLAEAFF
D gene: TRBD1; clone size: NA; J gene: TRBJ2-7; V gene: TRBV5-1; CDR3 DNA: TGCGCCAGCAGCTGGGGGACAGGGGGTAACTACGAGCAGTACTTC; CDR3 protein: CASSWGTGGNYEQYF
D gene: TRBD1; clone size: NA; J gene: TRBJ2-1; V gene: TRBV28; CDR3 DNA: TGTGCCAGCAGAAACAGGGGCGATGAGCAGTTCTTC; CDR3 protein: CASRNRGDEQFF
D gene: NA; clone size: NA; J gene: TRBJ2-7; V gene: TRBV5-6; CDR3 DNA: TGTGCCAGCAGCTTGGGACAAGGTGTTGCGTTC; CDR3 protein: CASSLGQGVAF
D gene: TRBD1; clone size: NA; J gene: TRBJ2-7; V gene: TRBV2; CDR3 DNA: TGTGCCAGTGGACCAGGGGGAGAGCAGTACTTC; CDR3 protein: CASGPGGEQYF
D gene: NA; clone size: few; J gene: TRBJ2-5; V gene: TRBV29-1; CDR3 DNA: TGCAGCGTTGAAGAGGGTTATGGAGAGACCCAGTACTTC; CDR3 protein: CSVEEGYGETQYF
D gene: TRBD2; clone size: NA; J gene: TRBJ2-3; V gene: TRBV15; CDR3 DNA: TGTGCCACCAGCAGGCGATGGGCGGGGGGCGCAGATACGCAGTATTTT; CDR3 protein: CATSRRWAGGADTQYF